A selection of T cell receptor beta chains follows, all from one sample in a study of blood T cells in healthy people across ages. MiXCR, applied by TCRdb to the 5' RACE reads, yields one record per CDR3 protein. The repertoire consists of hundreds of thousands of distinct CDR3 sequences, with roughly 53% occurring once and the leading ten covering about two fifths. Sequenced material: blood. These receptors were taken from a man older than 75 in good health. CDR3s leave out the opening cysteine and the closing phenylalanine or tryptophan.

SARGDRGVDTQY	TRBV20-1	TRBJ2-3
SARGQGPLSNQPQH	TRBV20-1	TRBJ1-5
AIKEGKGGNQPQH	TRBV10-3	TRBJ1-5
ASSPPADTRY	TRBV7-9	TRBJ2-3
ASRRERSEAF	TRBV27	TRBJ1-1
ASSPLPGQGTHGYT	TRBV18	TRBJ1-2
ASSKGTGGGEQF	TRBV5-1	TRBJ2-1
ASGLNLGTEAF	TRBV12-5	TRBJ1-1
ASSPIRGPGGYT	TRBV12-3/TRBV12-4	TRBJ1-2
ASSSTGGRGEQY	TRBV7-9	TRBJ2-7
ASRPYTGTSVNSYEQY	TRBV6-1	NA